This TCR beta chain came from a study of T-cell reconstitution after alpha-beta-depleted transplantation in children. The authors prepared the TCRbeta library with unique molecular identifiers. TCRdb processed the PCR reads anew with MiXCR; each CDR3 protein has one entry. The table shows around 450,000 distinct CDR3 sequences, with under 20% occurring only once. The CDR3 spans 14 residues. Germline trimming cut 4 bases from V and 10 bases from J; bases unmatched to any gene: 10. CDR1 and CDR2 from the germline V gene are SGHDN and FVKESK. The TCR was taken from a boy younger than two who had a stem cell transplant for Wiskott-Aldrich syndrome, so the T cells may come from the graft donor. Sequencing was performed on PBMCs, mostly from graft donor cells, taken 360 days after TCRalphabeta/CD19-depleted stem cell transplant. The V gene is TRBV14, the J gene TRBJ2-1, with 7 bases lining up with TRBD1. The CDR3 DNA follows: TGTGCCAGCAGCCTGGTACAGGGGCAGAAGGAGCAGTTCTTC. Protein product: CASSLVQGQKEQFF. Using reference TRBV14 and TRBJ2-1 for the parts outside the CDR3, the full variable domain is EAGVTQFPSHSVIEKGQTVTLRCDPISGHDNLYWYRRVMGKEIKFLLHFVKESKQDESGMPNNRFLAERTGGTYSTLKVQPAELEDSGVYFCASSLVQGQKEQFFGPGTRLTVL.